These T cell receptor beta chains were read from a single sample in a study of blood T cell repertoires in COVID-19. This table comes from immunoSEQ multiplex PCR, and its TCRdb copy is limited to in-frame clones, with some not included. The sample lists fewer than 90,000 clones; roughly nine tenths were seen once. Sequenced sample: peripheral blood. These receptors were taken from a man older than 75 in a cohort sampled during active COVID-19. Both conserved end residues are trimmed from each CDR3.

v_gene | CDR3aa
TRBV9 | ASSVRAGGLIPGELF
TRBV24-1 | ATSESGTGSTDTQY
TRBV9 | ASSLRGQGNEKLF
TRBV7-9 | ASSSTSDNQPQH
TRBV7-2 | ASSYNYAGEGEQY
TRBV19 | ASTLDRPNTGELF
TRBV10-3 | AISDAGRTNEKLF
TRBV4-1 | ASSPRDSQETQY
TRBV11-2 | ASSVNAGEGSPLH
TRBV3-1/TRBV3-2 | ASSPGGGTGYT
TRBV29-1 | SVHTGAVYGYT
TRBV10-3 | AIASPSGGAGEQF
TRBV5-1 | ASSPGTGDTQY
TRBV10-3 | AISDSGGRSDTQY
TRBV2 | ASSAGQVSSGNTIY
TRBV4-2 | ASSQIGTSGKNEQY
TRBV5-1 | ASSLEGVGHGNTIY
TRBV5-4 | ASSPAVGREDYNSPLH
TRBV9 | ASSVVGSGGAGDTQY
TRBV7-2 | ASSLFGQGQTEAF
TRBV28 | ASSQANRGYGYT
TRBV28 | ASSQPQDRVQGGYT
TRBV7-3 | ASSSPGQGNEQY
TRBV19 | ASVTGGYSNQPQH
TRBV19 | ATQPGQGDTGELF
TRBV4-2 | ASSQDRLNTGELF
TRBV23-1 | ASSQFLAGGPDEQF
TRBV27 | ASSWLGQRRNEKLF
TRBV3-1/TRBV3-2 | ASSHLLAGAPDTQY
TRBV5-1 | ASSPGVSTDTQY
TRBV6-1 | ASSQGQGRTNEKLF
TRBV5-1 | ASSPGLAGGLGANVLT
TRBV27 | ASSLGGRYGYT
TRBV19 | ASSSGGRTGAYNEQF
TRBV6-5 | ASSYSGTEGYGYT
TRBV5-4 | ASSSRYTDTQY
TRBV9 | ASSPVPDEQF
TRBV6-5 | ASKKTGGTEAF
TRBV4-1 | ASSPRWGLSGELF
TRBV2 | ASSAWAHGNTEAF
TRBV12-3/TRBV12-4 | ASRTSGVPAF
TRBV10-3 | AVRGNVNYGYT
TRBV7-6 | ASSLADPGMNTEAF
TRBV19 | ASSIWGLLNNEQF
TRBV12-5 | ASGLGRGLETQY
TRBV24-1 | ATSDFLDREDTGELF
TRBV2 | ASSYPRWGQGDNTEAF
TRBV12-3/TRBV12-4 | ASSFEPGAEQY
TRBV3-1/TRBV3-2 | ASSQGGHTQY
TRBV12-5 | ASGSSINQPQH